The 12 T cell receptor beta chains given below trace back to one sample, sequenced in a study of blood T cell repertoires in COVID-19 (dated by TCRdb to between 2020 and 2021). The library was made by the immunoSEQ multiplex PCR assay. TCRdb took over this immuneACCESS table, retaining in-frame rearrangements with V and J assigned. Such tables are incomplete; in checked studies, under half of the missing clones stem from an unresolved V gene, and the remainder is unexplained. Across this sample there are about 82,000 clones, with approximately 79% seen only once. 2.6% of the sample comes from the top ten. The sequencing input was peripheral blood. The receptors originated from a human donor with acute or convalescent COVID-19. The donor label of this sample is uncertain.

The genes are TRBV28 and TRBJ2-3; 10 bases are shared with TRBD2. Germline V gene sequence: CDR1 MDHEN, CDR2 SYDVKM. The CDR3 has 17 amino acids. V shed 3 bases, J shed 1 base, and the junction held 7 bases outside the gene matches. The CDR3 loop reads CASSFFASGRGTDTQYF. The CDR3 nucleotides read TGTGCCAGCAGTTTTTTCGCTAGCGGGAGAGGCACAGATACGCAGTATTTT.

The rearrangement links TRBV5-1 to TRBJ2-2; 7 nucleotides agree with TRBD2. This CDR3 has 18 residues. Germline V gene sequence: CDR1 SGHRS, CDR2 YFSETQ. V lost 4 bases, J lost 4 bases, and 16 bases stayed unmatched. As DNA, the CDR3 is TGCGCCAGCAGCCTGAAGCGGGGATCCCCGCGAACCACCGGGGAGCTGTTTTTT. This encodes CASSLKRGSPRTTGELFF.

The chain couples TRBV11-2 to TRBJ2-7; tentative D call: TRBD2 (6 bases). CDR3 size: 14 residues. Trimming stripped 1 base from V and 1 base from J, with 8 bases between. Germline V gene data show CDR1 as SGHAT and CDR2 as FQNNGV. The CDR3 DNA reads as TGTGCCAGCAGCTTAGGACTAGAGTCCTACGAGCAGTACTTC. Encoded protein: CASSLGLESYEQYF.

The chain uses TRBV11-3 and TRBJ1-6; D is possibly TRBD1 (6 bases). The CDR3 has 15 residues. Deletions cut 5 bases from V and 0 bases from J, with 8 bases between. Germline V gives CDR1 SGHNT, CDR2 YENEEA. CDR3 coding DNA: TGTGCCAGCAGCCCGGACAGCTCCTATAATTCACCCCTCCACTTT. It yields the protein CASSPDSSYNSPLHF.

This clone was counted between two and nine times. This chain links TRBV5-1 with TRBJ1-5; D gene ambiguous. Per the germline V gene, CDR1 is SGHRS and CDR2 is YFSETQ. V was clipped by 2 bases and J by 6 bases, with 15 bases between them. The CDR3 runs 15 residues. CDR3 protein: CASSFDGYTGQPQHF. The CDR3 DNA reads as TGCGCCAGCAGCTTTGACGGGTACACGGGTCAGCCCCAGCATTTT. Filled out from reference TRBV5-1 and TRBJ1-5, the complete variable domain reads KAGVTQTPRYLIKTRGQQVTLSCSPISGHRSVSWYQQTPGQGLQFLFEYFSETQRNKGNFPGRFSGRQFSNSRSEMNVSTLELGDSALYLCASSFDGYTGQPQHFGDGTRLSIL.

The rearrangement uses TRBV5-4 and TRBJ2-6, with D maybe TRBD1 (6 bases). The length of the CDR3 is 17 residues. From germline, CDR1 is SGHNT and CDR2 YYREEE (reference sequence). V was pared by 10 bases and J by 0 bases, with 20 bases between. The CDR3 nucleotides read TGTGCCTGGGGCCTTAGACAGGCTGGCTCTGGGGCCAACGTCCTGACTTTC. This gives the protein CAWGLRQAGSGANVLTF.

This clone was counted a few times. The chain couples TRBV20-1 to TRBJ2-3, with D maybe TRBD2 (5 bases). The germline V gene encodes CDR1 DFQATT and CDR2 SNEGSKA (reference sequence). With 4 bases removed from V and 6 bases from J, the gap between germline ends came to 8 bases. CDR3 length equals 11 residues. Here the CDR3 reads CSATPGDTQYF. The CDR3 region has the DNA TGCAGTGCTACACCGGGGGATACGCAGTATTTT.

The chain is built from TRBV6-1 and TRBJ1-6; 7 bases are a match to TRBD1. Trimming took 4 bases from V and 0 from J; bases not matched to a gene: 6. Germline assignment: CDR1 MNHNS and CDR2 SASEGT. The CDR3 is made up of 17 amino acids. In nucleotides, the CDR3 is TGTGCCAGCAGTGCGAACGCAGGGGGCTCCTATAATTCACCCCTCCACTTT. It yields the protein CASSANAGGSYNSPLHF.

CDR3 loop: CASSWARGGSYNEQFF. In DNA, the CDR3 is TGTGCCAGCAGCTGGGCACGCGGGGGCTCCTACAATGAGCAGTTCTTC. The chain carries TRBV5-4 and TRBJ2-1, with 7 bases aligning to TRBD2. This CDR3 has 16 amino acids. After removal of 3 bases from V and 0 bases from J, the junction contained 6 bases not matched to a gene. In germline, CDR1 is SGHNT, CDR2 YYREEE (reference sequence).

The chain uses TRBV18 and TRBJ2-4; the D gene is possibly TRBD2 (7 bases). V lost 5 bases and J 4 bases, leaving 12 bases between the germline ends. This CDR3 is built from 14 residues. Germline loops: CDR1 KGHSH, CDR2 LQKENI. The CDR3 reads CASSAGAGKNIQYF. The CDR3, as DNA: TGTGCCAGCTCAGCGGGGGCAGGAAAAAACATTCAGTACTTC.

V and J are TRBV5-6 and TRBJ1-3; no reliable D call. The CDR3 sequence is 13 residues long. CDR1 SGHDT and CDR2 YYEEEE come from the germline V gene. V was trimmed by 5 bases and J by 2 bases, leaving 8 bases between them. CDR3 nucleotides: TGTGCCAGCAGTCCGGGTGCTGGAAACACCATATATTTT. This sequence encodes CASSPGAGNTIYF.

The J gene is TRBJ2-7, the V gene TRBV28; 7 positions match TRBD1. Germline CDR1 reads MDHEN; CDR2 reads SYDVKM. The V gene end was trimmed by 4 bases and the J gene end by 5 bases; junction bases not matched to a gene: 2. The CDR3 runs to 12 residues. The DNA of the CDR3 is TGTGCCAGCAGTTCAGACAGGGACGAGCAGTACTTC. This codes for CASSSDRDEQYF.